This T cell receptor (beta chain) was sequenced for a study of cytomegalovirus exposure and HLA in healthy donors (dated by TCRdb to 2017 to 2019). Describing the broader study: In an earlier analysis of approximately 640 of the donors, 276 Gb of sequence data and 100 million or so unique TCR beta sequences from about 179 million T cells were reported. Because of strong linkage in the cohort, roughly five DR-DQ haplotypes were treated as single units for association and clustering. Donor age, sex, ethnicity and CMV serostatus were collected together with the repertoire data. Every repertoire in the discovery cohort had been generated on one and the same sequencing platform. An earlier analysis of 500 to 650 of the donors applied high-throughput TCR beta sequencing to assess whether each TCR beta V gene segment acted as functional or pseudogenic. The study was designed to test whether signatures of past pathogen exposure could be identified by cataloging public T cell receptors. The number of donors typed differed by locus, with 629-630 for A, B, C, DRB1 and DQB1, roughly 550 for DQA1, under 610 for DPA1, and roughly 450 for DPB1. In addition to the first cohort of roughly 700 subjects, a separate validation cohort of 120 different subjects was used. The T cell repertoires of under 750 subjects were profiled by immunosequencing and related to cytomegalovirus serostatus. High-throughput TCR immunosequencing, statistical association of individual TCRs with disease status, and machine learning were combined to predict cytomegalovirus infection status. In a later analysis, previously published TCR beta repertoires from more than 500 donors were re-analyzed and high-resolution HLA genotyping was added so that TCR occurrence patterns could be studied. Among 300 to 450 genotyped donors of the cohort, an average of approximately 250,000 unique TCR beta nucleotide sequences were sequenced per donor, around 18% of them non-productive. Class I and class II HLA loci were covered by the typing at four-digit resolution. An early release covering 550 to 650 HLA-typed donors comprised approximately 300 gigabases of sequencing data and approximately 80 million unique TCR sequences. In the later analysis, no new phenotypic data were used to find candidate immune exposures; instead, reliance was placed on TCR beta sequences and their occurrence across donors. Of the 398 genotyped donors, less than 90% were placed in the genetic ancestry cluster associated with self-reported Caucasian donors. In a later genetic analysis, genome-wide SNP genotypes for about 65% of the 666 donors were used, and that subset was treated as a discovery cohort. What the research found in general, with its limitations: Immune exposure information for the cohort was limited to CMV serostatus. It was suggested by the authors that the approach could potentially be generalized to other disease states and immunological phenotypes. A later genetic analysis reported fewer N-insertions in productive TCRs among donors in an Asian-associated ancestry cluster than the roughly 620-donor mean. Linkage disequilibrium might explain the correlated functional status among segregating V segments, but an unknown experimental factor could not be excluded. A further reported finding was that TCR beta sequences accurately predicted the HLA-A and HLA-B alleles for most subjects in the first cohort. A later analysis associated about 17,000 TCR beta sequences with specific HLA alleles at a false discovery rate of 0.05. V-gene and J-gene trimming of TCR beta chains was associated with a missense DCLRE1C variant in a later genetic analysis, and the association was replicated in an independent cohort. A later analysis reported that several top co-occurrence clusters appeared linked to parvovirus B19, influenza, CMV and Epstein-Barr virus. The presence/absence analyses assumed that sequencing depth was roughly uniform across donors, and that assumption may not be true. Assigning TCR associations to individual alleles was difficult when HLA alleles, especially DR and DQ, strongly co-occurred. Most TCR sequences were seen in very few donors, while some public TCRs were found in many individuals. In a later analysis, TCR association rates were found to vary across HLA loci, with the most associated TCRs seen for DRB1 alleles and the fewest for HLA-C alleles. A later analysis found that most CMV-associated TCR beta chains appeared HLA-restricted, with HLA associations seemingly driven largely by CMV exposure. The 87-base-pair reads could not distinguish some IMGT-functional V segments, including TRBV6-2 and TRBV6-3, so those segments were excluded. The classifier was reported to diagnose cytomegalovirus status with high specificity and sensitivity in both the original cohort and the validation cohort. Because some donors lacked HLA typing at each locus, the association tests relied only on the typed subset. A group of highly shared sequence variants was considered likely to be a technical artifact of the sequencing pipeline. The cohort was sequenced for TCR beta chains only, and without alpha or paired-chain data the features that could be detected were limited. A total of some 180 TCR beta chains were listed by the study as associated with cytomegalovirus. The earlier analysis of fewer than 750 of the donors excluded over 15 rarely observed V segments, including chromosome 9 orphons, because counts were too low. A few of the identified cytomegalovirus-associated TCR beta chains were confirmed in vitro to be specific for cytomegalovirus antigens. In a later analysis, HLA-associated TCR beta chains showed more clonal expansion and lower generation probabilities than non-associated chains that were equally common. In an earlier analysis of more than 450 of the donors, most TCR beta V segments were observed in productive rearrangements about 87% or about 30% of the time, broadly matching IMGT annotations.

In total, roughly 670 healthy bone marrow donors made up the cohort. At the time of sampling, every cohort member was nominally healthy, though immune exposures that went unrecorded were likely present. The donor tested CMV seronegative, placing the donor among the roughly 350 seronegative members of the cohort. Every donor gave a peripheral blood sample, and the peripheral blood mononuclear cells from that sample were used for TCR beta sequencing. Genomic DNA extraction from the blood cell samples was performed with the Qiagen DNeasy Blood Extraction Kit. The library was generated by the immunoSEQ multiplex PCR assay. A mixture of 60 forward primers for TCR Vbeta segments and 13 reverse primers for TCR Jbeta segments was used in the multiplex PCR. The CDR3 region of rearranged TCR beta genes was amplified from genomic DNA by a multiplex PCR assay. On the Illumina HiSeq System, the amplified TCR beta libraries were sequenced as 87-base-pair reads. Concerning the study's data processing: A later analysis counted about 80 million unique TCR beta chains across the 666 repertoires, and 9.5 million to 11 million of these chains were shared by at least two donors. Raw reads were error-corrected and collapsed into unique sequences with a nearest-neighbor algorithm that merged closely related sequences to remove PCR and sequencing errors. Alignment of CDR3 sequences to IMGT reference sequences was used to assign V, D and J gene segments. For a sequence to be retained, a match of at least six nucleotides was required to both a V gene segment and a J gene segment. Rearrangements were called productive when the CDR3 lacked stop codons and stayed in frame with V and J; all others were non-productive. CDR3 was defined by IMGT convention, running from the second conserved V-encoded cysteine to the conserved J-encoded phenylalanine. The earlier analysis of 587 of the donors excluded sequences that lacked an unambiguous match to a single V gene segment. In an earlier analysis of 587 of the donors, V segments were called functional above 56.7% productive rearrangements and were called segregating when the between-donor standard deviation exceeded 5%. A statistical classification framework was built to diagnose cytomegalovirus status from the catalog of TCR beta chain sequences. In a later analysis, V and J genes were assigned by comparing TCR nucleotide sequences against IMGT/GENE-DB human TR gene sequences. The TCRdist pipeline was used in a later analysis to assign CDR3 sequences and most-parsimonious VDJ recombination scenarios. In a later analysis, every TCR beta chain was defined by the combination of its CDR3 amino acid sequence and its V-gene family, and reads without a unique V-gene family were dropped. In a later analysis, 500 to 700 highly shared, low-generation-probability nucleotide sequences were removed to address suspected cross-contamination and a sequencing artifact. In a later analysis, a clonal expansion index was calculated for each public chain from normalized within-repertoire ranks of inferred template counts. A later analysis computed generation probabilities with a VDJ recombination model fitted to out-of-frame rearrangements, and checked the results against IGoR. In a later analysis, hypergeometric tests were used to score TCR-TCR, TCR-HLA and TCR-CMV co-occurrence, with a repertoire-size bias correction applied to TCR pairs. False discovery rates were estimated in a later analysis by permuting HLA or CMV assignments 20 times. In a later analysis, co-occurring TCRs were grouped using DBSCAN, with TCRdist sequence similarity added in when clustering inside HLA-allele-positive subsets. Repertoires with fewer than 30,000 or more than 120,000 public chains, plus five repertoires with anomalous nucleotide sharing, were excluded from co-occurrence clustering. The immuneACCESS repertoire file appears here via TCRdb, limited to in-frame rearrangements. These files lack a portion of the clones; in checked studies, under half of the deficit traces to unresolved V genes, and the cause of the others is not known. D and trimming were read from the DNA, whereas the V and J calls and clone size are those reported in that table. The sample contains about 140,000 clones, more than 75% of them found a single time. The ten most abundant clones make up 2% to 2.5% of the sample.

Trimmed from V: 4 bases; trimmed from J: 2 bases; junction bases lacking a gene match: 10. The CDR3, from cysteine to phenylalanine, totals 16 residues. Only the CDR3 DNA stays, 48 bases, in frame from base 1. Based on the germline V gene, the CDR1 and CDR2 sequences are SGHDT and YYEEEE. A remark on this clone: Its antigen is not yet known. Base qualities are not recorded, but no much larger clone differs from it by a single base.

This clonotype originated in a man in his forties or fifties in good health and CMV-seronegative. Sequencing was done on a sample of PBMCs. The chain is assembled from TRBV5-6 and TRBJ2-7, and 9 junction bases match TRBD1. The CDR3 in this case is CASSPAGTGSTYEQYF. The bases are TGTGCCAGCAGCCCCGCCGGGACAGGGAGCACCTACGAGCAGTACTTC.